The source of this TCR beta chain is a study of cytomegalovirus exposure and HLA in healthy donors. Study-level background: Unique TCRs numbering some 80 million, obtained from HLA-typed donors, made up an early data release. Study findings and constraints: The CMV antigen specificity of three CMV-associated chains was confirmed through in vitro analysis. Analyses of presence and absence presupposed an approximately uniform sequencing depth across donors.

The PCR contained 60 Vbeta and 13 Jbeta primers. Assay used: immunoSEQ multiplex PCR; TCRdb lists only in-frame clones, some missing. The profile shows under 140,000 clones, nearly 80% of them singletons. CDR1 and CDR2 from the germline V gene are SGDLS and YYNGEE. Trimming left V 0 bases short and J 4 bases short, with 14 bases between. The length of the CDR3 is 15 residues. This clone was observed a single time. Its antigen is not known. The sample was PBMCs. V is TRBV9 and J is TRBJ2-7, with a weak D call TRBD1 (5 bases). This sequence originates from a woman aged 30 to 39 in good health and CMV-seronegative. The CDR3 spells CASSVGVRDLYEQYF. DNA for the CDR3: TGTGCCAGCAGCGTAGGGGTCAGGGATTTGTACGAGCAGTACTTC. Full variable domain (outside the CDR3, taken from reference TRBV9 and TRBJ2-7): DSGVTQTPKHLITATGQRVTLRCSPRSGDLSVYWYQQSLDQGLQFLIQYYNGEERAKGNILERFSAQQFPDLHSELNLSSLELGDSALYFCASSVGVRDLYEQYFGPGTRLTVT.